The 20 T cell receptor beta chains below were found in one sample sequenced in a study of naive and memory T cell subsets. As for treatment: skin biopsy from PPD injection site in Mantoux-positive individual. TCR cDNA received a 3' ligated oligonucleotide that carried a UMI. Four PCR rounds used nested alpha and beta constant region primers plus the SP2 primer. MiXCR, run by TCRdb on the UMI-ligation and nested PCR reads, gives a single entry per CDR3 protein. The data hold 35,000 to 40,000 distinct CDR3 sequences, with roughly 9.6% observed a single time. The source was skin, collected from a tuberculin skin test site. All receptors come from an adult in good health.

This clonotype was seen a handful of times. This chain uses TRBV3-1 with TRBJ1-1; D gene uncertain. The CDR3 is 12 amino acids. Germline V lookup: CDR1 LGHDT, CDR2 YNNKEL (reference sequence). Deletions cut 1 base from V and 8 bases from J, with 8 bases between. CDR3 DNA sequence: TGTGCCAGCAGCCAAGTCATGGAGGAAGCTTTCTTT. Amino acids: CASSQVMEEAFF.

This clonotype has ten or more counts. The chain carries TRBV7-2 and TRBJ2-3, with 8 bases fitting TRBD1. Germline CDR1 is SGHTA and CDR2 is FQGNSA. With 4 bases clipped from V and 0 bases from J, the junction kept 3 bases outside the gene matches. This CDR3 region has 15 residues. CDR3 coding DNA: TGTGCCAGCAGCTCCGGGACAGGCAGCACAGATACGCAGTATTTT. The encoded protein is CASSSGTGSTDTQYF.

Many counts were recorded for this clonotype. CDR3 coding DNA: TGTGCCAGCTCTCCCGGGACGGAAATTGGGTACACCTTC. Translated, it gives CASSPGTEIGYTF. V usage is TRBV18 and J usage is TRBJ1-2, with a possible D match to TRBD1 (5 bases). Germline V gene lookup returns CDR1 KGHSH and CDR2 LQKENI. The V end lost 6 bases, the J end lost 11 bases, and 19 bases lay between the germline ends. CDR3 size: 13 residues.

The chain recombines TRBV11-2 with TRBJ2-5; D is perhaps TRBD2 (5 bases). V dropped 2 bases and J dropped 3 bases, with 7 bases sitting between them. Looked up from germline, CDR1 is SGHAT and CDR2 is FQNNGV. This CDR3 is 13 amino acids long. The CDR3 nucleotides are TGTGCCAGCAGCTTAAACGGGGAAGAGACCCAGTACTTC. Protein product: CASSLNGEETQYF.

CDR3 sequence: CASSPVDSMNTEAFF. DNA for the CDR3: TGTGCCAGCTCACCAGTCGACTCCATGAACACTGAAGCTTTCTTT. The chain has TRBV18 and TRBJ1-1; D unresolved. Germline V gene sequence: CDR1 KGHSH, CDR2 LQKENI. CDR3 length: 15 amino acids. Trimming removed 2 bases from V and 0 bases from J, with 10 bases in between.

V and J are TRBV7-2 and TRBJ2-5; tentatively, D is TRBD2 (6 bases). Trimming took 7 bases from V and 5 from J, leaving 14 bases between them. Germline loops: CDR1 SGHTA, CDR2 FQGNSA. The CDR3 runs to 13 residues. Written as DNA, the CDR3 is TGTGCCAGCACCCTTAAGGGAGGCGAGACCCAGTACTTC. It translates to CASTLKGGETQYF.

This chain connects TRBV27 to TRBJ1-2; D possibly corresponds to TRBD1 (6 bases). The CDR3 extends over 18 amino acids. From germline, CDR1 is MNHEY and CDR2 SMNVEV (reference sequence). With 5 bases removed from V and 8 bases from J, the gap between germline ends came to 30 bases. The CDR3 loop reads CASSLLKVVGGGKAGYTF. The CDR3 DNA sequence: TGTGCCAGCAGTCTATTAAAAGTTGTTGGGGGCGGCAAGGCAGGCTACACCTTC.

Note on this clonotype: A much larger clone is a single base away; this may be a read error. The chain links TRBV27 to TRBJ2-1; 11 bases agree with TRBD2. The CDR3 is made up of 16 amino acids. Germline loops: CDR1 MNHEY, CDR2 SMNVEV (reference sequence). Trimming removed 7 bases from V and 9 bases from J; junction bases left unmatched: 14. This CDR3 reads CASTVLAGGRSGEQFF. Here the CDR3 DNA reads TGTGCCAGCACCGTCCTAGCGGGGGGTCGCAGCGGTGAGCAGTTCTTC.

CDR3 DNA sequence: TGCAGTGCCCCTCAGGATACTACATCTGAAGCTTTCTTT. Its translation is CSAPQDTTSEAFF. The genes are TRBV20-1 and TRBJ1-1; unclear D gene. In germline, CDR1 is DFQATT, CDR2 SNEGSKA (reference sequence). Trimming removed 6 bases from V and 6 bases from J, with 17 bases in between. The CDR3 runs to 13 residues.

This clonotype appeared a few times. V and J are TRBV3-1 and TRBJ1-4, with unresolved D. Between the trimmed V and J ends, which lost 4 bases and 15 bases, there was a span of 21 bases. Germline-derived CDR1 and CDR2 are LGHDT and YNNKEL (reference sequence). This CDR3 comprises 14 residues. CDR3 DNA: TGTGCCAGCAGCCCCTACCGCTCCGGTTCGGAGGTGTTTTTT. As protein: CASSPYRSGSEVFF.

This clonotype was recorded at least ten times. This sequence joins TRBV29-1 and TRBJ2-3, with a tentative D call TRBD2 (6 bases). This CDR3 comprises 12 residues. Germline V lookup: CDR1 SQVTM, CDR2 ANQGSEA. The V gene lost 4 bases and the J gene lost 5 bases, with 10 bases spanning the gap. The CDR3 region is CSVAPGVDTQYF. The CDR3 nucleotides are TGCAGCGTTGCCCCGGGGGTAGATACGCAGTATTTT.

This clonotype is deemed medium-sized. The CDR3 coding sequence is TGTGCCAGCAGCCAAGTGGGGAGACAGGGGCACGAGCAGTACTTC. Encoded protein: CASSQVGRQGHEQYF. V usage is TRBV3-1 and J usage is TRBJ2-7; 8 nucleotides align to TRBD1. Unmatched junction bases numbered 7, after V lost 1 base and J lost 5 bases. The CDR3 runs to 15 residues. Germline lookup yields CDR1 LGHDT and CDR2 YNNKEL (reference sequence).

This clonotype occurred many times. This chain connects TRBV6-5 to TRBJ2-5; 10 nucleotides align to TRBD2. V shed 6 bases and J 3 bases; nucleotides not matched to a gene: 16. CDR1 MNHEY and CDR2 SVGAGI come from the germline V gene. This CDR3 is 18 amino acids long. DNA for the CDR3: TGTGCCAGCAGGCGACGGCCGATAGCGGGGGGACCAAAAGAGACCCAGTACTTC. It codes for CASRRRPIAGGPKETQYF.

The chain carries TRBV6-5 and TRBJ2-3; 9 bases fit TRBD1. The J segment lost 4 bases and the V segment lost 3 bases, leaving 8 bases of the junction unmatched. The length of the CDR3 is 16 residues. Per germline, CDR1 MNHEY and CDR2 SVGAGI. CDR3 protein: CASSYQQGAGADTQYF. CDR3 nucleotides: TGTGCCAGCAGTTATCAACAGGGGGCCGGAGCAGATACGCAGTATTTT.

The V and J genes are TRBV6-1 and TRBJ1-1; TRBD1 agrees at 10 bases. Trimming took 7 bases from V and 4 from J; bases not matched to a gene: 9. Germline lookup yields CDR1 MNHNS and CDR2 SASEGT. The CDR3 contains 15 residues. CDR3 nucleotide sequence: TGTGCCAGCAAGACAGGGGGCCTCTTGGTCACTGAAGCTTTCTTT. This translates into CASKTGGLLVTEAFF.

Ten or more counts support this clonotype. The chain combines TRBV28 with TRBJ1-5; a weak D match, TRBD1 (5 bases). Germline CDR1 MDHEN, CDR2 SYDVKM. The CDR3 spans 12 residues. Trimming removed 6 bases at V and 8 bases at J, with 11 bases between. This chain's CDR3 is CASRRGTEPQHF. The CDR3 coding sequence is TGTGCCAGCAGGAGGGGAACAGAGCCCCAGCATTTT.

This clonotype was recorded many times. The chain carries TRBV5-6 and TRBJ1-1; D remains unclear. This CDR3 is built from 12 residues. Germline V gene data show CDR1 as SGHDT and CDR2 as YYEEEE. Trimming stripped 4 bases from V and 5 bases from J, with 9 bases between. CDR3 residues: CASSVAGTEAFF. CDR3 coding DNA: TGTGCCAGCAGCGTTGCGGGGACTGAAGCTTTCTTT.

The V gene is TRBV11-2, the J gene TRBJ2-1, with D possibly matching TRBD2 (7 bases). V was trimmed by 5 bases and J by 7 bases, leaving 18 bases between them. Germline V CDR1 and CDR2: SGHAT, FQNNGV. CDR3 length: 15 residues. CDR3 residues: CASSIGGATWNEQFF. Written as DNA, the CDR3 is TGTGCCAGCAGCATAGGGGGGGCAACTTGGAATGAGCAGTTCTTC.

This clonotype was found many times. This chain connects TRBV9 to TRBJ2-3, with D unresolved. From germline, CDR1 is SGDLS and CDR2 YYNGEE. The CDR3 has 14 residues. Trimming removed 0 bases at V and 6 bases at J, with 11 bases between. CDR3 coding DNA: TGTGCCAGCAGCGTAGGGTCCGTTGAGGATACGCAGTATTTT. It specifies CASSVGSVEDTQYF.

In its sample, this clonotype was seen a few times. V is TRBV12-5 and J is TRBJ2-3; 11 bases are shared with TRBD2. The CDR3 is 17 amino acids. The germline CDR1 and CDR2 sequences are LGHNT and FRNRAP. V lost 2 bases, J lost 1 base, and 5 bases stayed unmatched. CDR3 DNA sequence: TGTGCTAGTGGTTTGTCCCTACTAGCGGGGGGCACAGATACGCAGTATTTT. Translated: CASGLSLLAGGTDTQYF. Together with reference TRBV12-5 and TRBJ2-3, the CDR3 gives the full variable domain: DARVTQTPRHKVTEMGQEVTMRCQPILGHNTVFWYRQTMMQGLELLAYFRNRAPLDDSGMPKDRFSAEMPDATLATLKIQPSEPRDSAVYFCASGLSLLAGGTDTQYFGPGTRLTVL.